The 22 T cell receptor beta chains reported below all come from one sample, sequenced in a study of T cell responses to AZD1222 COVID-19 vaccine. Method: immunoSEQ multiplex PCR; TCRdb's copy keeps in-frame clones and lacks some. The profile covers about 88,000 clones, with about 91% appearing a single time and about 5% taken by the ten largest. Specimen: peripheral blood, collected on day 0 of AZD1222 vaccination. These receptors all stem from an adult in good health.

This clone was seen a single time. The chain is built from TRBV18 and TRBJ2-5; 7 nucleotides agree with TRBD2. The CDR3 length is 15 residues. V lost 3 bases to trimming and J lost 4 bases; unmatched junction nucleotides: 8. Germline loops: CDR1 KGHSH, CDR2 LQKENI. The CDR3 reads CASSPQGGPAETQYF. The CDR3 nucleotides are TGTGCCAGCTCACCGCAGGGAGGGCCTGCAGAGACCCAGTACTTC.

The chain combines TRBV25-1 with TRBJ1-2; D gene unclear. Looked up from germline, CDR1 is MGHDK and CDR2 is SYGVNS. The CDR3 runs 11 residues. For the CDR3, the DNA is TGTGCTCCAAATCATTTCTATGGCTACACCTTC. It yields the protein CAPNHFYGYTF.

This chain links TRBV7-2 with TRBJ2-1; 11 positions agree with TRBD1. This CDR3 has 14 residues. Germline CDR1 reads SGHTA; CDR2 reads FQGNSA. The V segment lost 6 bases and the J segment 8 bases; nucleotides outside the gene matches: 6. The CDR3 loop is CASSPGQGAHEQFF. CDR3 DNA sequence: TGTGCCAGCAGTCCTGGACAGGGGGCGCATGAGCAGTTCTTC.

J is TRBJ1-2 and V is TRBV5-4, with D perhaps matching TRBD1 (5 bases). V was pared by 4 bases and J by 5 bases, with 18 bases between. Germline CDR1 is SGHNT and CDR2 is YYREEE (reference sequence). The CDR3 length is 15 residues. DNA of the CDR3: TGTGCCAGCAGCCACAGAGAGAAGGGGTTATATGGCTACACCTTC. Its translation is CASSHREKGLYGYTF. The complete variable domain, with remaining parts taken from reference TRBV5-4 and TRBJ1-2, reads ETGVTQSPTHLIKTRGQQVTLRCSSQSGHNTVSWYQQALGQGPQFIFQYYREEENGRGNFPPRFSGLQFPNYSSELNVNALELDDSALYLCASSHREKGLYGYTFGSGTRLTVV.

CDR3: CASSPGWAPYEQYF. The CDR3 DNA reads TGTGCCAGCAGTCCCGGCTGGGCCCCCTACGAGCAGTACTTC. The chain is built from TRBV6-2 or TRBV6-3 and TRBJ2-7; D remains unclear. V lost 5 bases, J lost 2 bases, and 13 bases lay in between. Germline assignment: CDR1 MNHEY and CDR2 SVGEGT. There are 14 residues in the CDR3.

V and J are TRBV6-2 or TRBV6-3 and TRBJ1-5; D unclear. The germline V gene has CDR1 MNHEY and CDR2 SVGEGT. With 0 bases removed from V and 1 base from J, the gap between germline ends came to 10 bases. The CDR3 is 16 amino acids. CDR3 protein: CASSYSSGESNQPQHF. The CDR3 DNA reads TGTGCCAGCAGTTACTCGAGCGGCGAGAGCAATCAGCCCCAGCATTTT.

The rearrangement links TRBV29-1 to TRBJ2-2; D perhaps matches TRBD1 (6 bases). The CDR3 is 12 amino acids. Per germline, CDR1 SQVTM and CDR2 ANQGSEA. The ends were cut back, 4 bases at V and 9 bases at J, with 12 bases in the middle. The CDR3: CSVGWTDRELFF. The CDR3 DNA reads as TGCAGCGTTGGTTGGACAGACAGGGAGCTGTTTTTT.

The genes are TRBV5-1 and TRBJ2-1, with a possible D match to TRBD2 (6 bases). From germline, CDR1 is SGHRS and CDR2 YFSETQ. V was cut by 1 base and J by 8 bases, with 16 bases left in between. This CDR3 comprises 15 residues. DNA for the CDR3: TGCGCCAGCAGCTTGCGGGACTCCAGGCCTCATGAGCAGTTCTTC. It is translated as CASSLRDSRPHEQFF.

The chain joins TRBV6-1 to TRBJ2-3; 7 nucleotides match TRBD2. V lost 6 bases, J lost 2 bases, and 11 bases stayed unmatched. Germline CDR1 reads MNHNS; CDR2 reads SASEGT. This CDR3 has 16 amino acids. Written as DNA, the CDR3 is TGTGCCAGCAGCGAACCCTCAAGCGGGGACACAGATACGCAGTATTTT. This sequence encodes CASSEPSSGDTDTQYF.

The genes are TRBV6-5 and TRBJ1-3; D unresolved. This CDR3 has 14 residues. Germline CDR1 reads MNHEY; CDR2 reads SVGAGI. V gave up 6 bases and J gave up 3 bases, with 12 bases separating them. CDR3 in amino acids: CASRVQAFGNTIYF. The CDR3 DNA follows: TGTGCCAGCAGGGTCCAGGCATTTGGAAACACCATATATTTT.

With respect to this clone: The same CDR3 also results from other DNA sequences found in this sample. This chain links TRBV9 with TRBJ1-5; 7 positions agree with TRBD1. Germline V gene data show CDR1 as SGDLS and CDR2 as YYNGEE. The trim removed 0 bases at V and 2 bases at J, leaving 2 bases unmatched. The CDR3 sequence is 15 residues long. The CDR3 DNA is TGTGCCAGCAGCGTAGGGCAGGGGGGCAATCAGCCCCAGCATTTT. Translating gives CASSVGQGGNQPQHF.

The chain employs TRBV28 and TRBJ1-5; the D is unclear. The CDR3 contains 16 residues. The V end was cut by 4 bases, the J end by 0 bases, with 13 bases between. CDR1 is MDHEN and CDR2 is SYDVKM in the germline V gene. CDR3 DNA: TGTGCCAGCAGTTCCCGGACGGTTTATAGCAATCAGCCCCAGCATTTT. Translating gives CASSSRTVYSNQPQHF.

The CDR3 DNA sequence: TGTGCCAGCGGACAGGGCCCTAATCAGCCCCAGCATTTT. As protein: CASGQGPNQPQHF. This chain uses TRBV9 with TRBJ1-5; 8 nucleotides line up with TRBD1. Germline V gives CDR1 SGDLS, CDR2 YYNGEE. The CDR3 sequence is 13 residues long. V shed 7 bases and J 4 bases; nucleotides not matched to a gene: 4. The full variable domain, with the rest looked up from reference TRBV9 and TRBJ1-5, is DSGVTQTPKHLITATGQRVTLRCSPRSGDLSVYWYQQSLDQGLQFLIQYYNGEERAKGNILERFSAQQFPDLHSELNLSSLELGDSALYFCASGQGPNQPQHFGDGTRLSIL.

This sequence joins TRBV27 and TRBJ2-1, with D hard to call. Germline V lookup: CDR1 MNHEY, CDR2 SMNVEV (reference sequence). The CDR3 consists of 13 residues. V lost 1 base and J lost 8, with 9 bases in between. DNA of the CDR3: TGTGCCAGCAGTTTATTTGAATTTTATGAGCAGTTCTTC. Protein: CASSLFEFYEQFF.

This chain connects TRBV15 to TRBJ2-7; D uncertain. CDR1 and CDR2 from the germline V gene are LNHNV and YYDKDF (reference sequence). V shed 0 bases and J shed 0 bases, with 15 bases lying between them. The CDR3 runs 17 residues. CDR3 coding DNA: TGTGCCACCAGCAGAGATCCCCCAGGCCCTAGCTCCTACGAGCAGTACTTC. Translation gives CATSRDPPGPSSYEQYF.

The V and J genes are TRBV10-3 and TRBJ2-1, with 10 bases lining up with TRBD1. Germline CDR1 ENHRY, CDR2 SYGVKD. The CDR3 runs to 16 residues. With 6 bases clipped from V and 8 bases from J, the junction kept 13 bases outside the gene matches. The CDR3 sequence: CAISQPGQGRTDEQFF. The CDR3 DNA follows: TGTGCCATCAGCCAACCGGGACAGGGGAGGACGGATGAGCAGTTCTTC.

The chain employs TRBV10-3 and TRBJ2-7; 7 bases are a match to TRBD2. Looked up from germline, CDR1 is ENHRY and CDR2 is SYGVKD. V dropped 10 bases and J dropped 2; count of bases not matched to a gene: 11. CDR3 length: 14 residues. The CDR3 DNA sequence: TGTGCCACCAGAGGCCTAGCGGACACCTACGAGCAGTACTTC. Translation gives CATRGLADTYEQYF.

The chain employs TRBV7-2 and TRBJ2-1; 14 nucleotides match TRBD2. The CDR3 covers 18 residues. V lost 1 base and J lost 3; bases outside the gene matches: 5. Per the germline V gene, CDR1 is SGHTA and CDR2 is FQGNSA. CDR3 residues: CASSLEGTSGRFYNEQFF. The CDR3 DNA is TGTGCCAGCAGCTTAGAGGGGACTAGCGGGAGATTCTACAATGAGCAGTTCTTC.

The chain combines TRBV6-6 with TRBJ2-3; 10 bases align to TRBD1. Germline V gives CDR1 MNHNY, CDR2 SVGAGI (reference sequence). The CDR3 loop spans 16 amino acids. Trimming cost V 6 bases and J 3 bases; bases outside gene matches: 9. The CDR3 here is CASSILPGQGTDTQYF. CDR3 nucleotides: TGTGCCAGCAGCATCCTTCCGGGACAGGGGACAGATACGCAGTATTTT.

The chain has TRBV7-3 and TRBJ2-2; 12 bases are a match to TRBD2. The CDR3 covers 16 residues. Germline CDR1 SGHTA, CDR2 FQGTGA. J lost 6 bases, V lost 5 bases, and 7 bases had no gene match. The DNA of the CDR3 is TGTGCCAGCAGCCCAGGACTAGCGGGAAGCCCCGGGGAGCTGTTTTTT. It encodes CASSPGLAGSPGELFF.

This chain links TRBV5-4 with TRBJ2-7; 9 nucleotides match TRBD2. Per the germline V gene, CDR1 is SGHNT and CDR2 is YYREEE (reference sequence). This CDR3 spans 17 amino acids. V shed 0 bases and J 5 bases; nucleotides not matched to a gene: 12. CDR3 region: CASSLEFSGSFGNEQYF. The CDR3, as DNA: TGTGCCAGCAGCTTGGAGTTTAGCGGGAGTTTCGGGAACGAGCAGTACTTC.

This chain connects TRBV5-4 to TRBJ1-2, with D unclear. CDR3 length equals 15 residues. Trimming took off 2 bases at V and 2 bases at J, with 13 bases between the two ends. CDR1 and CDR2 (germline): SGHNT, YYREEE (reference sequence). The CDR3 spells CASSLGGRSNYGYTF. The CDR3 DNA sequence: TGTGCCAGCAGCTTAGGTGGACGTTCGAACTATGGCTACACCTTC.